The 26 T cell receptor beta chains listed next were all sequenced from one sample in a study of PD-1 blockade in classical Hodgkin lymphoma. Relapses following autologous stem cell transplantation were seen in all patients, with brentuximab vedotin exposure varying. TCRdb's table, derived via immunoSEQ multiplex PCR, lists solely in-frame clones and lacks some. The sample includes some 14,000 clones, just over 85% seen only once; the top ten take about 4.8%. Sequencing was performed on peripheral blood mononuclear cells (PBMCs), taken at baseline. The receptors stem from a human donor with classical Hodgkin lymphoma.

Here the CDR3 reads CASSNKQQGMDTEAFF. CDR3 sequence (DNA): TGTGCCAGTAGTAACAAACAACAGGGGATGGACACTGAAGCTTTCTTT. This chain links TRBV19 with TRBJ1-1; 7 bases map to TRBD1. Germline CDR1 LNHDA, CDR2 SQIVND (reference sequence). V was clipped by 4 bases and J by 3 bases; unmatched bases: 11. The CDR3 spans 16 residues.

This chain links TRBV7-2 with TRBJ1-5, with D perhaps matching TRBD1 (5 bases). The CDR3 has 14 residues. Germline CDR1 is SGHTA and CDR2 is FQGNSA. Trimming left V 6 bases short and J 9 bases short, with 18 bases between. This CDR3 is CASSSDRGRVPQHF. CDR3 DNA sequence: TGTGCCAGCAGTTCCGACAGAGGGCGGGTGCCCCAGCATTTT.

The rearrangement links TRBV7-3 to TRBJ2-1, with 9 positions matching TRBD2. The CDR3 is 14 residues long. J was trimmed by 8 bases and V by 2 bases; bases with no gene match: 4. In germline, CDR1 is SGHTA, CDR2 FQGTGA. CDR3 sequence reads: CASSLLREGYEQFF. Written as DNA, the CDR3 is TGTGCCAGCAGCTTATTGCGGGAGGGCTATGAGCAGTTCTTC.

CDR3 region: CASSPMRQGFHEQYF. The CDR3 nucleotides read TGTGCCAGCTCACCAATGAGACAGGGGTTCCACGAGCAGTACTTC. The genes are TRBV18 and TRBJ2-7, with 8 nucleotides matching TRBD1. Trimming at V came to 2 bases and at J to 5 bases, leaving 8 bases not matched to a gene. The CDR3 is 15 amino acids. Germline-derived CDR1 and CDR2 are KGHSH and LQKENI.

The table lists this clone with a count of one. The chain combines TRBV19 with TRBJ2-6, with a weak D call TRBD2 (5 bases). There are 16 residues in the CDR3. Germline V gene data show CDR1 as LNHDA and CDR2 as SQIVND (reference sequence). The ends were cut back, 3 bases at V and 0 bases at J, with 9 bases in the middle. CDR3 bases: TGTGCCAGTAGTATGGAGAGGGCCTCTGGGGCCAACGTCCTGACTTTC. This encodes CASSMERASGANVLTF.

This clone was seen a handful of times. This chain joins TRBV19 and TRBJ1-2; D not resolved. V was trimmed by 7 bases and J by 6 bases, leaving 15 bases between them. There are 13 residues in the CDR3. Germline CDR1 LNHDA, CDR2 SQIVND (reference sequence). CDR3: CASTQIPTDGYTF. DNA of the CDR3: TGTGCCAGTACCCAAATCCCCACGGATGGCTACACCTTC.

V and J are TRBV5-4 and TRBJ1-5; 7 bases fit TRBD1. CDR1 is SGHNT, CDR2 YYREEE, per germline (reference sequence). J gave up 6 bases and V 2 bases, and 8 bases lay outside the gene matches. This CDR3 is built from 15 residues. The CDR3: CASSLDRAVGQPQHF. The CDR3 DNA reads TGTGCCAGCAGCTTAGACAGGGCGGTTGGTCAGCCCCAGCATTTT. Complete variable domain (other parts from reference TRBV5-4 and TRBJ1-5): ETGVTQSPTHLIKTRGQQVTLRCSSQSGHNTVSWYQQALGQGPQFIFQYYREEENGRGNFPPRFSGLQFPNYSSELNVNALELDDSALYLCASSLDRAVGQPQHFGDGTRLSIL.

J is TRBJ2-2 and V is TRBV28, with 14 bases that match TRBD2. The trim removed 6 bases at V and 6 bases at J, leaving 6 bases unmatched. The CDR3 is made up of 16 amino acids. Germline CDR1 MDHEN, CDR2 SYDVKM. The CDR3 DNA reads TGTGCCAGCAGCAGTGGGACTAGCGGGAGTCCCGGGGAGCTGTTTTTT. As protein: CASSSGTSGSPGELFF.

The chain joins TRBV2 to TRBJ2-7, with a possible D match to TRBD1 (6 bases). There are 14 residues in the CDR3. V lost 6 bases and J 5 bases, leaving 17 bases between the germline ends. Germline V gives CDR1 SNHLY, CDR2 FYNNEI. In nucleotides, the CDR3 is TGTGCCAGCAGGAGGACAGATGCTCCCCACGAGCAGTACTTC. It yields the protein CASRRTDAPHEQYF.

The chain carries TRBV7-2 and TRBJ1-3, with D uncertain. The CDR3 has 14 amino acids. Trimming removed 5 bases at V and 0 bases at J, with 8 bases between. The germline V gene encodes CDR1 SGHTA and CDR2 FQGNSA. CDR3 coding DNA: TGTGCCAGCAGCCCAGCCGGCTCTGGAAACACCATATATTTT. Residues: CASSPAGSGNTIYF.

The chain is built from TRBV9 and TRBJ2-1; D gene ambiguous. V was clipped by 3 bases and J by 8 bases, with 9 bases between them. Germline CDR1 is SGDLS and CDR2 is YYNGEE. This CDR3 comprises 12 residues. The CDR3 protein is CASSASWDEQFF. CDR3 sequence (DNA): TGTGCCAGCAGCGCCTCTTGGGATGAGCAGTTCTTC.

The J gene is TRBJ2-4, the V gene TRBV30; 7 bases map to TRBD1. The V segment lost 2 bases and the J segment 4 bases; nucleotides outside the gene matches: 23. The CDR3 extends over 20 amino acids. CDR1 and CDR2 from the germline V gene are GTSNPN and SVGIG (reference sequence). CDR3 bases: TGTGCCTGGAGTCCCCGAGAAGCTTTTCCGGGACAGACCTTTAAAAACATTCAGTACTTC. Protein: CAWSPREAFPGQTFKNIQYF.

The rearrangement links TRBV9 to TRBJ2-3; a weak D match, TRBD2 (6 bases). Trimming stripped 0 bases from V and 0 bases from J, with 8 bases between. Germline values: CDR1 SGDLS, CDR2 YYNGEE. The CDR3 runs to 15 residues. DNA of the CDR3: TGTGCCAGCAGCGTAGGGGCGGGGAGCACAGATACGCAGTATTTT. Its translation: CASSVGAGSTDTQYF.

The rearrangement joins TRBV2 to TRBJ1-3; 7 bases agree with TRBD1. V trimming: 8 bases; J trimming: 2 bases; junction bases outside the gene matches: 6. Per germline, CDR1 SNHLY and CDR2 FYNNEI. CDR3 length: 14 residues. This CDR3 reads CASGRGMPGNTIYF. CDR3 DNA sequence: TGTGCCAGCGGCAGGGGGATGCCTGGAAACACCATATATTTT.

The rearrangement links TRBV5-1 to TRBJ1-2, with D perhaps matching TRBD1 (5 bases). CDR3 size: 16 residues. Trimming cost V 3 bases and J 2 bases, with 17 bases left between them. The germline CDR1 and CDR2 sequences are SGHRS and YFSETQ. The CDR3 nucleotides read TGCGCCAGCAGCTCCGACCCAGGGTTTATGAACTATGGCTACACCTTC. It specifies CASSSDPGFMNYGYTF.

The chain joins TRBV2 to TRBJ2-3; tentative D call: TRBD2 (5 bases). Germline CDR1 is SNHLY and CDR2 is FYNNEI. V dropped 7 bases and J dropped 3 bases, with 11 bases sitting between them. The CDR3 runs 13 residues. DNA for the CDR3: TGTGCCAGCAACGAGGGAGAAACAGATACGCAGTATTTT. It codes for CASNEGETDTQYF.

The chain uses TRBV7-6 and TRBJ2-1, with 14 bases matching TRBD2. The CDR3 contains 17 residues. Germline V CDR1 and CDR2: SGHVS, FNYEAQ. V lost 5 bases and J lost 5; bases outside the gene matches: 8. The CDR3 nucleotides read TGTGCCAGCAGCCCCCGGACTAGCGGGGGGCCCAACAATGAGCAGTTCTTC. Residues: CASSPRTSGGPNNEQFF.

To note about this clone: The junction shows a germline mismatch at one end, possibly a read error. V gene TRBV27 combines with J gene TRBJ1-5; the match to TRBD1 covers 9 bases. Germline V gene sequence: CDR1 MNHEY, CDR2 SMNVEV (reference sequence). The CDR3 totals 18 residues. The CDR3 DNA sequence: TGTGCCAGCAGTCTATCCGGGACAGGGCCCTATAGCAATCAGCCCCAGCATTTT. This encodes CASSLSGTGPYSNQPQHF.

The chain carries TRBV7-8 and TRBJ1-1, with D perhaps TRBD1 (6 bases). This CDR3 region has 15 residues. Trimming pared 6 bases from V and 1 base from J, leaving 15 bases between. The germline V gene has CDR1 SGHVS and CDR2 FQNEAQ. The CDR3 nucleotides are TGTGCCAGCAGGCCGCAGGGACATACGAACACTGAAGCTTTCTTT. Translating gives CASRPQGHTNTEAFF.

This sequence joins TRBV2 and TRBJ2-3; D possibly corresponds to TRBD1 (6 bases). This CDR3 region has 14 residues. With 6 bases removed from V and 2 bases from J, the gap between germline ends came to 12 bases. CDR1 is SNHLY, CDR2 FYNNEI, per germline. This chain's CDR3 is CASRRDTHTDTQYF. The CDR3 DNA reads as TGTGCCAGCAGACGGGACACCCACACAGATACGCAGTATTTT.

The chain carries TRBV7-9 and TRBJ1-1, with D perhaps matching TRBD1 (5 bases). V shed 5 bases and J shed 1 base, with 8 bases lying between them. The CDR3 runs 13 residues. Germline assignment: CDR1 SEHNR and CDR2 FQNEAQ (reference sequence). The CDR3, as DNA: TGTGCCAGCAGCATACAGGAGAACACTGAAGCTTTCTTT. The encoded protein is CASSIQENTEAFF.

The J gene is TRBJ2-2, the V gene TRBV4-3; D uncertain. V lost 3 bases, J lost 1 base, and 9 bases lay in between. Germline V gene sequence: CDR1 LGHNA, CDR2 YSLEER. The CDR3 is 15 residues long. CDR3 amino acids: CASSHSNLNTGELFF. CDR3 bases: TGCGCCAGCAGCCATTCCAATTTGAACACCGGGGAGCTGTTTTTT.

The CDR3 nucleotides read TGCGCCAGCAGCCAAGATTCGAGGGGTGTAGGAGGCTACACCTTC. Translation: CASSQDSRGVGGYTF. The V gene is TRBV4-1, the J gene TRBJ1-2; the D gene is possibly TRBD1 (5 bases). V lost 0 bases, J lost 8 bases, and 16 bases lay in between. This CDR3 has 15 amino acids. Germline V lookup: CDR1 MGHRA, CDR2 YSYEKL.

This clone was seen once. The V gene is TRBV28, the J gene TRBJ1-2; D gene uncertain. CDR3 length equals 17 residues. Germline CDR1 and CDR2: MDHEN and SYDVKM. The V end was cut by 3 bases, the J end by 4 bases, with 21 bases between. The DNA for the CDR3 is TGTGCCAGCAGTTTTGTATCAGAACTCTGGGCAGCCTATGGCTACACCTTC. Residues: CASSFVSELWAAYGYTF.

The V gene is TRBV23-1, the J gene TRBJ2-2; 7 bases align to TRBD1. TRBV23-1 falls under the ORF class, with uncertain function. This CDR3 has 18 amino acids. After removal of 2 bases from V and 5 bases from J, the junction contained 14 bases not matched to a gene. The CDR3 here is CASSQHIRRDSKTGELFF. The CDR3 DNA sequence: TGCGCCAGCAGTCAACACATTCGCCGGGACAGTAAGACCGGGGAGCTGTTTTTT.

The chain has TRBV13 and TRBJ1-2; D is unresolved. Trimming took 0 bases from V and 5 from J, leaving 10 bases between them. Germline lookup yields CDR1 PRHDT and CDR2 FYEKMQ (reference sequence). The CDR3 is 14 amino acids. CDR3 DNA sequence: TGTGCCAGCAGCTTAGGGGCACCGCGGTATGGCTACACCTTC. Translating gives CASSLGAPRYGYTF.